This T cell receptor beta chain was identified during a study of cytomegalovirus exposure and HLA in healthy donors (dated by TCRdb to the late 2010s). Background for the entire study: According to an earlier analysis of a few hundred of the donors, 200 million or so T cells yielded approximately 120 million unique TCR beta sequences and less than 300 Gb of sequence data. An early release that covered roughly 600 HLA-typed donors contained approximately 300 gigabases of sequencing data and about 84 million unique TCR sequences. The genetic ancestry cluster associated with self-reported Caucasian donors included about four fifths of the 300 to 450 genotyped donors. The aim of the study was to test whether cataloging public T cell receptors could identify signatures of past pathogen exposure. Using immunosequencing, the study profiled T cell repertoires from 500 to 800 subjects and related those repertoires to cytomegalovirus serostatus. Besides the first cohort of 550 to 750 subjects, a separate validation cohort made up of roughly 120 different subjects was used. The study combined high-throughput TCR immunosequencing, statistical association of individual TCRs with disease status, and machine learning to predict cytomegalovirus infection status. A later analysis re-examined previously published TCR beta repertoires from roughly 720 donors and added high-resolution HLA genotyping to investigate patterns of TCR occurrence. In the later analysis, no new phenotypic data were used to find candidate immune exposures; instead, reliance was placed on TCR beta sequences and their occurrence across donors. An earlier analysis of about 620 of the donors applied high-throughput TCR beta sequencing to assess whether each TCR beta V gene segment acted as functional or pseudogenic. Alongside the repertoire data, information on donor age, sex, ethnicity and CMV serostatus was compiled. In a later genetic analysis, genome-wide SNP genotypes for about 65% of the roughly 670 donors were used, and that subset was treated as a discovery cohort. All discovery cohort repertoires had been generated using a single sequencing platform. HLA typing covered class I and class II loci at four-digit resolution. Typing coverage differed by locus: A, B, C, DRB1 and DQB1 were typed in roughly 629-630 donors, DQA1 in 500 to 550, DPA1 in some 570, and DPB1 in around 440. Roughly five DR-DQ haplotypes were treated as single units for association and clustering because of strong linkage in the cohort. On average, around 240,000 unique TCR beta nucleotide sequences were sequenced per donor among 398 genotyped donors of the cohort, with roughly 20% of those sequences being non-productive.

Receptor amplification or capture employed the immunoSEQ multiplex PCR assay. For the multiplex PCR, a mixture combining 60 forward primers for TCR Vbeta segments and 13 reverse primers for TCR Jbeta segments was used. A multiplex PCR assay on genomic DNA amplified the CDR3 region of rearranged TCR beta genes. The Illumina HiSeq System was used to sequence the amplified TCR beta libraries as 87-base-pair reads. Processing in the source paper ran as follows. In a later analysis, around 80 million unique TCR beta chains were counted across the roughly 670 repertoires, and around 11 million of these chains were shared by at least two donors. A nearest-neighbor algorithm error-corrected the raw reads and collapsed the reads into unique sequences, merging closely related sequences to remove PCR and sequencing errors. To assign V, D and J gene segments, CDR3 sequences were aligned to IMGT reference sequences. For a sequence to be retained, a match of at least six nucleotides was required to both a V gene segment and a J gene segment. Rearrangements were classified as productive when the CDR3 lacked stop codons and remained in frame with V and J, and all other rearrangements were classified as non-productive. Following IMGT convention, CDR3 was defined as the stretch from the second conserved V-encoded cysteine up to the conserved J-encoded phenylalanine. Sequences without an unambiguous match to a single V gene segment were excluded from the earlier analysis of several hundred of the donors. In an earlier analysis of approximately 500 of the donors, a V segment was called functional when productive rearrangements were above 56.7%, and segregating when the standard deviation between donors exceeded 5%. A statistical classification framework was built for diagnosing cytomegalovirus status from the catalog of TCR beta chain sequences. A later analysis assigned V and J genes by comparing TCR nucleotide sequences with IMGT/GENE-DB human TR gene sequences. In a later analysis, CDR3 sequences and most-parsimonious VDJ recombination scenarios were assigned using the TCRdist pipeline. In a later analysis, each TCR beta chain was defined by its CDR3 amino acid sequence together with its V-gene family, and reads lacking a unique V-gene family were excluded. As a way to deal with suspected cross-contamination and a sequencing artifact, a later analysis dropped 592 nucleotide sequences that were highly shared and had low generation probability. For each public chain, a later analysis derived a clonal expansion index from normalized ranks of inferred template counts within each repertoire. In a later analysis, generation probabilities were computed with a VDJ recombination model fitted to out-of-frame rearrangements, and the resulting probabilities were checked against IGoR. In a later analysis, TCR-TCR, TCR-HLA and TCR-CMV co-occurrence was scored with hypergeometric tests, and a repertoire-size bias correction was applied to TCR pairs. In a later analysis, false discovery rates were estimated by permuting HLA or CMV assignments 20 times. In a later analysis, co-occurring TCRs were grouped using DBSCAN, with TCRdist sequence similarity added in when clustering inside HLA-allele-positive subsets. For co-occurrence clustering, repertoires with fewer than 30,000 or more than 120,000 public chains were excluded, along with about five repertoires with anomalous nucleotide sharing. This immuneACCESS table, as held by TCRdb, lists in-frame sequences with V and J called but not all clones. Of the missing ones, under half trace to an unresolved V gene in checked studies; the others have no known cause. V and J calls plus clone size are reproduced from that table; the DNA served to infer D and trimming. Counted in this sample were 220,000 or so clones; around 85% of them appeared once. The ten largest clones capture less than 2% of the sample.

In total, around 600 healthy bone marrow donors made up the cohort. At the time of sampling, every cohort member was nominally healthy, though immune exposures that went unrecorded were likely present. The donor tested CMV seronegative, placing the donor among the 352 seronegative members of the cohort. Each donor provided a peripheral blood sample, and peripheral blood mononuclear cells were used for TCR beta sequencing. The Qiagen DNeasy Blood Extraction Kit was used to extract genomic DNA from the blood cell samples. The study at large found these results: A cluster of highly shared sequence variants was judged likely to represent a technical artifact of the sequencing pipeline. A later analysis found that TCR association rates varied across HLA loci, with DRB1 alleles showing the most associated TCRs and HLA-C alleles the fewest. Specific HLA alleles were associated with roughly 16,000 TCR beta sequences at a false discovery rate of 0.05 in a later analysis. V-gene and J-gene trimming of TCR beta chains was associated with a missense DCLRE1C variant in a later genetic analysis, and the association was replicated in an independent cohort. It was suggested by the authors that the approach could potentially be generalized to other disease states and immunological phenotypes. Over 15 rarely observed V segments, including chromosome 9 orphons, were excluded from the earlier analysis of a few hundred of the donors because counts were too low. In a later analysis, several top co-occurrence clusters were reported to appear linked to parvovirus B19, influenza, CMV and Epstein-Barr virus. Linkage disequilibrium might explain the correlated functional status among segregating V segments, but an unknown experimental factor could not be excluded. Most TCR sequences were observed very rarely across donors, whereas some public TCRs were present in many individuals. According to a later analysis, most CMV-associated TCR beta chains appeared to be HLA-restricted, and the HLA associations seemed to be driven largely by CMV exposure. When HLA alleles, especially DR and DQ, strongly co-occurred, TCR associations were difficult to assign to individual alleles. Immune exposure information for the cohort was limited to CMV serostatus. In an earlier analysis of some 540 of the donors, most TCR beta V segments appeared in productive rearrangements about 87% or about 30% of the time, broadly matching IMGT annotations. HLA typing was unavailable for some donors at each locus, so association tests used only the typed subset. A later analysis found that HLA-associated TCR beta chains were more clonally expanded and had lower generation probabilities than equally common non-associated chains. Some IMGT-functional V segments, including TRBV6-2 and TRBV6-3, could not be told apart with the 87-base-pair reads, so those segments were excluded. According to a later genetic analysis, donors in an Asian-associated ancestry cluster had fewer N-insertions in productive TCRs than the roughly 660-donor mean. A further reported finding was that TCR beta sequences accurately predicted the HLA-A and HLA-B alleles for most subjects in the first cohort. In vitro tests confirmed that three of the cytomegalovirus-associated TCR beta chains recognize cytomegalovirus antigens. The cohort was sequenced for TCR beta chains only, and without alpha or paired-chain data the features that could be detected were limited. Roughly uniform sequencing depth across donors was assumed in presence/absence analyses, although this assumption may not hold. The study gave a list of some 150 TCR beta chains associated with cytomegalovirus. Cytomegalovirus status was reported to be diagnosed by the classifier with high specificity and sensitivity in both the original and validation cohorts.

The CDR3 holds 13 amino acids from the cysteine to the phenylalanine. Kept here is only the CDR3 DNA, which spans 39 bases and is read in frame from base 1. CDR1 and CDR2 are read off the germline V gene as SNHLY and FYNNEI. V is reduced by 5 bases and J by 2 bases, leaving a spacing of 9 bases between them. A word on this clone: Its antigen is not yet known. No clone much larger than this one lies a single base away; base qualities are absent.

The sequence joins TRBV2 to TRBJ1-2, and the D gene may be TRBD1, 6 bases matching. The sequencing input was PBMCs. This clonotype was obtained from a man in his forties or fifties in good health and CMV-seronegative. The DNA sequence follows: TGTGCCAGCAGTTATACAGGGAACTATGGCTACACCTTC. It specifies CASSYTGNYGYTF.